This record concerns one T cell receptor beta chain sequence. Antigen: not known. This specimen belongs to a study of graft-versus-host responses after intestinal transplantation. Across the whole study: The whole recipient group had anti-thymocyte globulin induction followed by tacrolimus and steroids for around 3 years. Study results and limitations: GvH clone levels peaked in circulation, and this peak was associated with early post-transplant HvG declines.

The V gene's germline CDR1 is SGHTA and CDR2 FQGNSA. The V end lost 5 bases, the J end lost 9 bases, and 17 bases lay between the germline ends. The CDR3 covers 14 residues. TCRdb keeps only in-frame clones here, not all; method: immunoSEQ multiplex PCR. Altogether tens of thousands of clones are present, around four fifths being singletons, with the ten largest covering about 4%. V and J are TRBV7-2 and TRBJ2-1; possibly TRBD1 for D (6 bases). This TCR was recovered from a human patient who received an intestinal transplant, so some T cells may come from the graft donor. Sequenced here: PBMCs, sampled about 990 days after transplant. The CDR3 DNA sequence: TGTGCCAGCAGCCCCGAAGGGGGTTTCCCTGAGCAGTTCTTC. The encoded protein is CASSPEGGFPEQFF. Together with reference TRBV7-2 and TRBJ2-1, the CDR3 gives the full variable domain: GAGVSQSPSNKVTEKGKDVELRCDPISGHTALYWYRQSLGQGLEFLIYFQGNSAPDKSGLPSDRFSAERTGGSVSTLTIQRTQQEDSAVYLCASSPEGGFPEQFFGPGTRLTVL.